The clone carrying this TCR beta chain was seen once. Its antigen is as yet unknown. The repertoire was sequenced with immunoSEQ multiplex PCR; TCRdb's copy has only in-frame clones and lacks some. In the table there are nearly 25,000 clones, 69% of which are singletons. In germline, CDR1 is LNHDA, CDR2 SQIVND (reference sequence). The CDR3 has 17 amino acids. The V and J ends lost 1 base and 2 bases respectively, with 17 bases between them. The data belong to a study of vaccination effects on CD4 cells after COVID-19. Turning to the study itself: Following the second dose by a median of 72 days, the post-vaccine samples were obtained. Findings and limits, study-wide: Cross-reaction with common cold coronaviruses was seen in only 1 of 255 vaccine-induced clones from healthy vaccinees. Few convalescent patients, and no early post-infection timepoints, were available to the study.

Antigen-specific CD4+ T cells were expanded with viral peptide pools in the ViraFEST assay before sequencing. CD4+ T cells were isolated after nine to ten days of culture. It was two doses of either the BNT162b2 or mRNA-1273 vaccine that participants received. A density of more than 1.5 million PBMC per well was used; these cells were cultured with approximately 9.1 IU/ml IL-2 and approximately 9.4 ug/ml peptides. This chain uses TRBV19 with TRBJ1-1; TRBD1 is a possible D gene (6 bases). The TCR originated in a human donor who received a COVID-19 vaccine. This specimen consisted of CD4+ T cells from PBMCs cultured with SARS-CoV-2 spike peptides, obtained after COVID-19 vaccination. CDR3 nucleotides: TGTGCCAGTAGTATAGGGGGGCTCGCAGTCAGAAACACTGAAGCTTTCTTT. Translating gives CASSIGGLAVRNTEAFF.